This T cell receptor beta chain comes out of a study of high-grade serous ovarian cancer treatment subgroups. Tumor tissue was taken before any definitive surgery or chemotherapy was given. Concerning this clone itself: Its antigen is currently unknown.

Measured with immunoSEQ multiplex PCR; TCRdb has only the in-frame clones, and not every one. Of under 8,000 clones in the sample, approximately 85% were seen once. Overall study results and limits: Repertoire similarity ranged roughly 0.11 to 0.8 between tumors of one patient.

The TCR comes from a human donor with high-grade serous ovarian cancer. The sample taken for sequencing was tumor tissue.

The CDR3 nucleotides are TGTGCCTGGAGTCAGGGTGGGGAGCTGTTTTTT. Translated: CAWSQGGELFF. The J gene is TRBJ2-2, the V gene TRBV30; tentative D call: TRBD1 (5 bases). The CDR3 has 11 residues. Germline V gene sequence: CDR1 GTSNPN, CDR2 SVGIG (reference sequence). Trimming removed 2 bases from V and 8 bases from J, with 6 bases in between.